The 27 T cell receptor beta chains below were found in one sample sequenced in a study of patients and donors after allogeneic stem cell transplantation. TCRdb fed the RT-PCR reads into MiXCR, producing one record per CDR3 protein. The table lists roughly 880,000 distinct CDR3 sequences, approximately 18% of them singletons. The sequencing input was blood, either unsorted or a sorted T cell fraction (not recorded which). The receptors were gathered from a human donor who was either an allogeneic HSCT recipient or a stem cell or donor lymphocyte infusion donor (not recorded which). It is not recorded whose cells these are; they may come from a transplant donor.

In nucleotides, the CDR3 is TGTGCCAGCAGCACTACAGGGAGGGCTAATGAAAAACTGTTTTTT. Its translation is CASSTTGRANEKLFF. The chain combines TRBV12-3 or TRBV12-4 with TRBJ1-4, with D perhaps matching TRBD1 (6 bases). This CDR3 contains 15 residues. Trimming stripped 6 bases from V and 3 bases from J, with 14 bases between.

This clonotype came up a few times. V gene TRBV5-1 combines with J gene TRBJ2-2, with D possibly TRBD1 on 6 matching bases. The CDR3 contains 15 residues. V was cut by 4 bases and J by 2 bases, with 12 bases left in between. Germline V gene lookup returns CDR1 SGHRS and CDR2 YFSETQ. This chain's CDR3 is CASSADRENTGELFF. The CDR3 DNA reads TGCGCCAGCAGCGCGGACAGAGAAAACACCGGGGAGCTGTTTTTT.

The chain joins TRBV5-6 to TRBJ1-1; D gene unclear. Looked up from germline, CDR1 is SGHDT and CDR2 is YYEEEE. V lost 3 bases, J lost 0 bases, and 9 bases lay in between. The CDR3 has 14 amino acids. CDR3 sequence (DNA): TGTGCCAGCAGCTCGGTCAGCTTGAACACTGAAGCTTTCTTT. Translated, it gives CASSSVSLNTEAFF.

The rearrangement joins TRBV4-1 to TRBJ1-5; D gene uncertain. The CDR3 runs 15 residues. Germline loops: CDR1 MGHRA, CDR2 YSYEKL. Trimming left V 1 base short and J 1 base short, with 8 bases between. This CDR3 is CASSQGEQSNQPQHF. Written as DNA, the CDR3 is TGCGCCAGCAGCCAAGGGGAACAGAGCAATCAGCCCCAGCATTTT.

The CDR3 DNA sequence: TGTGCCAGCAACCCCGACAGGAACTACGAGCAGTACTTC. It translates to CASNPDRNYEQYF. The chain employs TRBV11-2 and TRBJ2-7, with D tentatively TRBD1 (6 bases). The CDR3 is 13 amino acids. Germline CDR1 and CDR2: SGHAT and FQNNGV. V was cut by 7 bases and J by 3 bases, with 13 bases left in between. The full variable domain, in which reference TRBV11-2 and TRBJ2-7 provide the parts outside the CDR3, is EAGVAQSPRYKIIEKRQSVAFWCNPISGHATLYWYQQILGQGPKLLIQFQNNGVVDDSQLPKDRFSAERLKGVDSTLKIQPAKLEDSAVYLCASNPDRNYEQYFGPGTRLTVT.

This clonotype was found many times. The J gene is TRBJ1-2, the V gene TRBV7-2; D call uncertain. The CDR3 loop spans 14 amino acids. Germline lookup yields CDR1 SGHTA and CDR2 FQGNSA. V gave up 8 bases and J gave up 0 bases, with 13 bases separating them. CDR3 in amino acids: CASQLVQANYGYTF. The CDR3 coding sequence is TGTGCCAGCCAACTCGTCCAAGCTAACTATGGCTACACCTTC.

This chain uses TRBV20-1 with TRBJ1-4; perhaps TRBD1 as D (6 bases). Germline CDR1 is DFQATT and CDR2 is SNEGSKA (reference sequence). The CDR3 extends over 15 amino acids. The V end lost 2 bases, the J end lost 7 bases, and 17 bases lay between the germline ends. The CDR3 region is CSARQGHGGSEKLFF. CDR3 bases: TGCAGTGCTAGACAGGGACACGGTGGGAGTGAAAAACTGTTTTTT.

This clonotype has only a few counts. The V call is TRBV6-2 or TRBV6-3, the J call TRBJ2-3, with TRBD2 identical over 10 bases. The CDR3 extends over 16 amino acids. CDR1 is MNHEY, CDR2 SVGEGT, per germline. V lost 2 bases and J lost 6; bases outside the gene matches: 8. The CDR3 loop is CASSYPLLAGTDTQYF. Here the CDR3 DNA reads TGTGCCAGCAGTTACCCCCTACTAGCGGGAACGGATACGCAGTATTTT.

The V gene is TRBV6-2 or TRBV6-3, the J gene TRBJ2-1; 11 bases match TRBD2. The CDR3 runs 19 residues. V shed 1 base and J 0 bases; nucleotides not matched to a gene: 8. The germline V gene encodes CDR1 MNHEY and CDR2 SVGEGT. CDR3 in amino acids: CASSYFLGLAGSSYNEQFF. The CDR3 coding sequence is TGTGCCAGCAGTTACTTTCTAGGACTAGCGGGTAGCTCCTACAATGAGCAGTTCTTC.

The chain employs TRBV9 and TRBJ2-5, with TRBD2 identical over 7 bases. Germline CDR1 and CDR2: SGDLS and YYNGEE. There are 16 residues in the CDR3. Trimming took 0 bases from V and 1 from J; bases not matched to a gene: 6. CDR3 protein: CASSVVPGGPQETQYF. The CDR3 coding sequence is TGTGCCAGCAGCGTAGTTCCGGGAGGACCCCAAGAGACCCAGTACTTC.

This sequence joins TRBV10-3 and TRBJ2-7; 10 bases map to TRBD1. Trimming cost V 6 bases and J 6 bases; bases outside gene matches: 8. This CDR3 region has 14 residues. Germline values: CDR1 ENHRY, CDR2 SYGVKD. CDR3 residues: CAIRTNGQGGEQYF. In DNA, the CDR3 is TGTGCCATCAGGACTAATGGACAGGGGGGCGAGCAGTACTTC.

This clonotype has just a few counts. The chain has TRBV27 and TRBJ1-6; D is uncertain. V shed 8 bases and J shed 4 bases, with 3 bases lying between them. The CDR3 runs 11 residues. Germline V CDR1 and CDR2: MNHEY, SMNVEV (reference sequence). The DNA of the CDR3 is TGTGCCAGCGGATATAATTCACCCCTCCACTTT. Protein: CASGYNSPLHF.

The chain joins TRBV5-1 to TRBJ2-1, with TRBD1 matching over 8 bases. The V gene's germline CDR1 is SGHRS and CDR2 YFSETQ. Trimming removed 4 bases from V and 4 bases from J; junction bases left unmatched: 13. CDR3 length: 17 residues. This CDR3 is CASSLPGQGLLYNEQFF. The DNA of the CDR3 is TGCGCCAGCAGCCTACCCGGACAGGGCCTTCTTTACAATGAGCAGTTCTTC.

The sample holds a few counts of this clonotype. This rearrangement joins TRBV4-2 to TRBJ2-1, with D perhaps TRBD1 or TRBD2 (5 bases each). V was cut by 5 bases and J by 0 bases, with 17 bases left in between. Germline CDR1 LGHNA, CDR2 YNFKEQ. CDR3 length: 17 amino acids. The CDR3 here is CASSSGEGTYSYNEQFF. DNA of the CDR3: TGTGCCAGCAGCTCCGGAGAGGGGACCTACTCCTACAATGAGCAGTTCTTC.

CDR3 region: CASREQGLDTQYF. As DNA, the CDR3 is TGTGCCAGCAGGGAACAGGGTTTAGATACGCAGTATTTT. V and J are TRBV6-2 or TRBV6-3 and TRBJ2-3; a possible D gene is TRBD1 (6 bases). This CDR3 contains 13 residues. V was trimmed by 6 bases and J by 5 bases, leaving 12 bases between them. The V gene's germline CDR1 is MNHEY and CDR2 SVGEGT.

The rearrangement links TRBV7-8 to TRBJ2-2; TRBD2 agrees at 8 bases. Germline V lookup: CDR1 SGHVS, CDR2 FQNEAQ. This CDR3 is 18 amino acids long. The trim removed 9 bases at V and 6 bases at J, leaving 21 bases unmatched. The CDR3 is CASRARLALRRGAGELFF. CDR3 DNA: TGTGCCAGTCGCGCGCGACTAGCGCTACGAAGGGGGGCCGGGGAGCTGTTTTTT.

This clonotype has only a few counts. J is TRBJ2-3 and V is TRBV6-1; TRBD1 is a possible D gene (6 bases). Between the trimmed V and J ends, which lost 5 bases and 2 bases, there was a span of 11 bases. The CDR3 covers 14 residues. CDR1 and CDR2 from the germline V gene are MNHNS and SASEGT. CDR3 nucleotide sequence: TGTGCCAGCAGTATAAGACAGGTCACAGATACGCAGTATTTT. Translation gives CASSIRQVTDTQYF.

This clonotype came up a few times. The V call is TRBV5-6, the J call TRBJ2-6, with D possibly being TRBD1 (7 bases). CDR3 length equals 19 residues. From germline, CDR1 is SGHDT and CDR2 YYEEEE. Trimming removed 3 bases from V and 1 base from J, with 20 bases in between. The CDR3 coding sequence is TGTGCCAGCAGCTACCTACAGACAGGGACTTTTTCTGGGGCCAACGTCCTGACTTTC. This translates into CASSYLQTGTFSGANVLTF.

The V gene is TRBV19, the J gene TRBJ1-2; D is ambiguous. With 5 bases removed from V and 0 bases from J, the gap between germline ends came to 7 bases. The CDR3 has 13 amino acids. Germline lookup yields CDR1 LNHDA and CDR2 SQIVND (reference sequence). The CDR3 protein is CASSYGSNYGYTF. The CDR3 DNA is TGTGCCAGTAGTTACGGCTCTAACTATGGCTACACCTTC.

CDR3 in amino acids: CASSQDQWPRDNEQFF. CDR3 nucleotide sequence: TGTGCCAGCAGCCAAGATCAGTGGCCACGAGACAATGAGCAGTTCTTC. This sequence joins TRBV14 and TRBJ2-1; D ambiguous. Trimming stripped 0 bases from V and 5 bases from J, with 14 bases between. The CDR3 spans 16 residues. The germline CDR1 and CDR2 sequences are SGHDN and FVKESK.

On this clonotype itself: As the CDR3 is not closed by the conserved phenylalanine or tryptophan, this likely results from a read error. V usage is TRBV5-1 and J usage is TRBJ2-2; TRBD2 matches at 9 bases. The V and J ends lost 7 bases and 4 bases, in that order; junction bases with no gene match: 8. The CDR3 covers 15 residues. CDR1 and CDR2 from the germline V gene are SGHRS and YFSETQ. The CDR3 here is CASARDSGSTGELFL. As DNA, the CDR3 is TGCGCCAGCGCCCGGGATAGCGGGAGCACCGGGGAGCTGTTTTTA.

The J gene is TRBJ1-5, the V gene TRBV20-1, with D unresolved. The CDR3 consists of 17 residues. Germline-derived CDR1 and CDR2 are DFQATT and SNEGSKA (reference sequence). V was shortened by 0 bases and J by 3 bases, with 18 bases between the two germline ends. The CDR3 bases are TGCAGTGCTAGAGATGGTTCTAGCGGCTCCTCCAATCAGCCCCAGCATTTT. It yields the protein CSARDGSSGSSNQPQHF.

This clonotype was seen at least ten times. One junction end does not reproduce the germline sequence, and a read error may be involved. V and J are TRBV5-1 and TRBJ2-1; D unresolved. Per the germline V gene, CDR1 is SGHRS and CDR2 is YFSETQ. This CDR3 is 14 amino acids long. This CDR3 reads CASSRSSSYNEQFF. CDR3 bases: TGTGCCAGTAGCAGATCCTCCTCCTACAATGAGCAGTTCTTC.

This chain links TRBV7-9 with TRBJ1-5; TRBD1 aligns across 8 bases. Germline V lookup: CDR1 SEHNR, CDR2 FQNEAQ (reference sequence). The CDR3 contains 17 residues. V trimming: 0 bases; J trimming: 2 bases; junction bases outside the gene matches: 6. CDR3 bases: TGTGCCAGCAGCTTAGCGTTGGAGGACAGGGGCAATCAGCCCCAGCATTTT. Amino acids: CASSLALEDRGNQPQHF.

The CDR3 coding sequence is TGTGCCAGCAGCCGAGACTACGCGAACATTCAGTACTTC. This codes for CASSRDYANIQYF. The chain recombines TRBV9 with TRBJ2-4; tentative D call: TRBD2 (5 bases). Germline CDR1 and CDR2: SGDLS and YYNGEE. The CDR3 is made up of 13 amino acids. V gave up 4 bases and J gave up 7 bases, with 12 bases separating them.

This clonotype was picked up a small number of times. This chain links TRBV5-1 with TRBJ1-4, with 8 bases that match TRBD1. V was pared by 4 bases and J by 7 bases, with 6 bases of the junction left unmatched. This CDR3 region has 14 residues. Germline CDR1 reads SGHRS; CDR2 reads YFSETQ. As DNA, the CDR3 is TGCGCCAGCAGCGGTGGACAGGGTAGTGAAAAACTGTTTTTT. This codes for CASSGGQGSEKLFF.

There are a few counts of this clonotype. The gene calls are TRBV6-1 and TRBJ2-7; weak D call: TRBD1 (5 bases). Germline-derived CDR1 and CDR2 are MNHNS and SASEGT. V lost 11 bases and J 2 bases, leaving 16 bases between the germline ends. CDR3 length equals 13 residues. CDR3 amino acids: CACNVDTTYEQYF. CDR3 DNA sequence: TGTGCCTGTAATGTGGACACCACCTACGAGCAGTACTTC.